This T cell receptor beta chain was profiled in a study of cytomegalovirus exposure and HLA in healthy donors. Whole-study findings and limits: An analysis that came later showed most CMV-associated TCR beta chains appearing HLA-restricted. TCR beta V- and J-gene trimming, according to a later analysis, was linked to a missense DCLRE1C variant. Earlier analysis yielded a pattern in which most TCR beta V segments were productive about 90% or about 30% of the time. The likely explanation for a cluster of highly shared sequence variants was sequencing artifact.

Primers: 60 Vbeta forward and 13 Jbeta reverse. TCRdb keeps only in-frame clones here, not all; method: immunoSEQ multiplex PCR. This table holds under 250,000 clones, about 75% found once. About this clone: Its antigen is unknown.

The CDR3 spans 13 residues. The junction had 6 bases not matched to a gene; V was cut back by 7 bases and J by 4 bases. Germline V gene lookup returns CDR1 MDHEN and CDR2 SYDVKM. The receptor's source is a male donor in good health and CMV-seronegative. The rearrangement joins TRBV28 to TRBJ2-7; 8 bases are a match to TRBD2. Sequencing used PBMCs. The CDR3 nucleotides are TGTGCCAGCACAACTAGCGGCTCGTACGAGCAGTACTTC. This sequence encodes CASTTSGSYEQYF.